This T cell receptor beta chain was profiled in a study of cytomegalovirus exposure and HLA in healthy donors. The repertoire was sequenced with immunoSEQ multiplex PCR; TCRdb's copy has only in-frame clones and lacks some. The sample carries 150,000 to 200,000 clones, 85% recorded once. This clone was observed a single time. Its antigen is not identified. General observations from the study: Associated with cytomegalovirus, according to the listing, were 164 TCR beta chains. Subsequent analysis found a tendency for first-cohort TCR clusters to co-occur within the 120 or so validation repertoires.

Deletions cut 0 bases from V and 5 bases from J, with 8 bases between. Germline V CDR1 and CDR2: MNHNS, SASEGT. The CDR3 has 13 residues. The TCR originated in a man younger than 30 in good health and CMV-seropositive. Material: PBMCs. The chain carries TRBV6-1 and TRBJ2-7, with TRBD2 as a possible D gene (5 bases). The chain's CDR3 is CASSEAPGNEQYF. CDR3 DNA: TGTGCCAGCAGTGAAGCGCCGGGGAACGAGCAGTACTTC.